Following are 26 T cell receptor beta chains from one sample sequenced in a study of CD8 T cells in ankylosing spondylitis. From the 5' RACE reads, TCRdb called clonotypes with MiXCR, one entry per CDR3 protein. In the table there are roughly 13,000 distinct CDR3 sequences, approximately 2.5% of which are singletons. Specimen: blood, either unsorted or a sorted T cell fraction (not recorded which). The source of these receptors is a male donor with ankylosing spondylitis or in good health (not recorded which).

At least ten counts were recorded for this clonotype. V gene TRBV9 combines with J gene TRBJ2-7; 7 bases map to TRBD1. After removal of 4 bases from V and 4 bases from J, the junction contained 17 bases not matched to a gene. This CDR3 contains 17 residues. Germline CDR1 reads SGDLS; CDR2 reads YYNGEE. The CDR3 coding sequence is TGTGCCAGCAGCCCCCGACAGGGAGAGACAGAAACATACGAGCAGTACTTC. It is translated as CASSPRQGETETYEQYF.

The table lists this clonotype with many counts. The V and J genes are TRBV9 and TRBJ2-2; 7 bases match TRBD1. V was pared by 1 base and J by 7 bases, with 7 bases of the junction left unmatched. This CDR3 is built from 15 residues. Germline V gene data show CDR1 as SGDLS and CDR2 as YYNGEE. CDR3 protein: CASSVIDRAGGELFF. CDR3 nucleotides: TGTGCCAGCAGCGTAATCGACAGGGCAGGCGGGGAGCTGTTTTTT.

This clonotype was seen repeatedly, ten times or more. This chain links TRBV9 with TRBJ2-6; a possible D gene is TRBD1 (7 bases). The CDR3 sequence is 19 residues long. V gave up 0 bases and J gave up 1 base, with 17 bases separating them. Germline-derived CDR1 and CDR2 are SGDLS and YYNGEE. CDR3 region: CASSVEGGQWRSGANVLTF. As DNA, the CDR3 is TGTGCCAGCAGCGTAGAGGGGGGACAGTGGAGGTCTGGGGCCAACGTCCTGACTTTC. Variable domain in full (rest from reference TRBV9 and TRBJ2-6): DSGVTQTPKHLITATGQRVTLRCSPRSGDLSVYWYQQSLDQGLQFLIQYYNGEERAKGNILERFSAQQFPDLHSELNLSSLELGDSALYFCASSVEGGQWRSGANVLTFGAGSRLTVL.

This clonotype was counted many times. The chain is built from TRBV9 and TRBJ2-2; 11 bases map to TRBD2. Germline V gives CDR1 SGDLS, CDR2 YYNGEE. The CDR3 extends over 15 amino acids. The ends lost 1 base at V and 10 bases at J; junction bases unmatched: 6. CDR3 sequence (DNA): TGTGCCAGCAGCGTAATTAGCGGGGGGGCGGAGGAGCTGTTTTTT. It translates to CASSVISGGAEELFF.

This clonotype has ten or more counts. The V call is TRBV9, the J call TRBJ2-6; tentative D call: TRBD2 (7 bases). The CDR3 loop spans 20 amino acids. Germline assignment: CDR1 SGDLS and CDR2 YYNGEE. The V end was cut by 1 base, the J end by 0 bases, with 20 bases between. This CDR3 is CASSVLGGPEPSSGANVLTF. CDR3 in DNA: TGTGCCAGCAGCGTACTCGGGGGGCCAGAACCTTCCTCTGGGGCCAACGTCCTGACTTTC.

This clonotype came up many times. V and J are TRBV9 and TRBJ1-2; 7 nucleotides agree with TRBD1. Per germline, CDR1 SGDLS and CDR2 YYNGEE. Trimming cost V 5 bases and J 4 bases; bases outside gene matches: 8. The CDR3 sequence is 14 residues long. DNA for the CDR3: TGTGCCAGCAGGTTCGAGGGGGCTAGCTATGGCTACACCTTC. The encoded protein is CASRFEGASYGYTF.

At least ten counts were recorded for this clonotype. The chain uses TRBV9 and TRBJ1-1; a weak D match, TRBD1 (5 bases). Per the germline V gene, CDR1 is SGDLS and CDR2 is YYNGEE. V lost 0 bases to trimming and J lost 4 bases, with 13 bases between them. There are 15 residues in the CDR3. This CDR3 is CASSVGGWRGTEAFF. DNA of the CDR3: TGTGCCAGCAGCGTAGGTGGGTGGAGGGGCACTGAAGCTTTCTTT.

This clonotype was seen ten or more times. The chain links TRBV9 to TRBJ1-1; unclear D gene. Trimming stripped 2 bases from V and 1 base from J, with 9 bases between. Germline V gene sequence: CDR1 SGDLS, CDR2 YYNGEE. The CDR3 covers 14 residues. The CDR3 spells CASSVTGGNTEAFF. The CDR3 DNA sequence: TGTGCCAGCAGCGTTACGGGAGGGAACACTGAAGCTTTCTTT.

CDR3 protein: CASSSGRTGNEKLFF. The CDR3 DNA reads as TGTGCCAGCAGCTCTGGCCGGACAGGGAATGAAAAACTGTTTTTT. The rearrangement links TRBV9 to TRBJ1-4; 8 nucleotides agree with TRBD1. CDR3 length: 15 amino acids. V lost 4 bases, J lost 5 bases, and 7 bases stayed unmatched. The germline gives CDR1 SGDLS, CDR2 YYNGEE.

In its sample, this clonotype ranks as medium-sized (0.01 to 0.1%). The CDR3 DNA reads TGTGCCAGCAGCGGAACAGGGGGGGGCCAGGGAAACATTCAGTACTTC. It is translated as CASSGTGGGQGNIQYF. J is TRBJ2-4 and V is TRBV9; perhaps TRBD1 as D (8 bases). V was cut by 3 bases and J by 6 bases, with 19 bases left in between. The germline V gene has CDR1 SGDLS and CDR2 YYNGEE. The CDR3 runs 16 residues.

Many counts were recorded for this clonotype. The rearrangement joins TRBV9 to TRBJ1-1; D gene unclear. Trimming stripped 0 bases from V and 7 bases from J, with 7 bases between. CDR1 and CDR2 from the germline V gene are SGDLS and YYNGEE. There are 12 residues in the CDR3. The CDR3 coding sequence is TGTGCCAGCAGCGTAGGGGGAAATGAAGCTTTCTTT. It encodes CASSVGGNEAFF.

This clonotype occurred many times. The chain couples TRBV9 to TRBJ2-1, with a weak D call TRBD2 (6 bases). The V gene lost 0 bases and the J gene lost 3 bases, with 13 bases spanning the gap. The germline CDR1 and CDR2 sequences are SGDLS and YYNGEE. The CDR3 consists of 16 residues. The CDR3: CASSVEGGTSYNEQFF. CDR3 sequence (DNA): TGTGCCAGCAGCGTAGAGGGAGGCACTAGCTACAATGAGCAGTTCTTC.

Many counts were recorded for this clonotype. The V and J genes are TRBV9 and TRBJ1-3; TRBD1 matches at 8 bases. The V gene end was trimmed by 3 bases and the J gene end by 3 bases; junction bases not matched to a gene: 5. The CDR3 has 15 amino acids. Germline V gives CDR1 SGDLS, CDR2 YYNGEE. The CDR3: CASSAQGAIGNTIYF. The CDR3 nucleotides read TGTGCCAGCAGCGCGCAGGGGGCTATTGGAAACACCATATATTTT.

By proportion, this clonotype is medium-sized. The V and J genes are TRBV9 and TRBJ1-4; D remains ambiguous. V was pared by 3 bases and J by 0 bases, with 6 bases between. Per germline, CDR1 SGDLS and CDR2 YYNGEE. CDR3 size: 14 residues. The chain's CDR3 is CASSARATNEKLFF. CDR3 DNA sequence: TGTGCCAGCAGCGCCAGAGCAACTAATGAAAAACTGTTTTTT.

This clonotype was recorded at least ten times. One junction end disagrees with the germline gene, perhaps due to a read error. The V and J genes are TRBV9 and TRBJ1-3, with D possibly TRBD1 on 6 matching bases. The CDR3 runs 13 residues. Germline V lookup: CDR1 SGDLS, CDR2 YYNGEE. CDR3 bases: TGTGCCAGCAGCGAGGGGGGTGGAAACAGCATATATTTT. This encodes CASSEGGGNSIYF.

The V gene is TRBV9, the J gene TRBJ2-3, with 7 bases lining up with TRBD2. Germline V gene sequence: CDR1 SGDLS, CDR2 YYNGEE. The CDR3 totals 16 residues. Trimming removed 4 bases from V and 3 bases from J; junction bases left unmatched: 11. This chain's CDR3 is CASSPQGGDQTDTQYF. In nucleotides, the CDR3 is TGTGCCAGCAGCCCCCAGGGAGGGGATCAGACAGATACGCAGTATTTT.

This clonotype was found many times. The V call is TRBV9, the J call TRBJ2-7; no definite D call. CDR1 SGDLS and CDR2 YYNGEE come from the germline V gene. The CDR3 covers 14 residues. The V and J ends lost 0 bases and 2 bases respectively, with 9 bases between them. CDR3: CASSVGFRTYEQYF. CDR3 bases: TGTGCCAGCAGCGTAGGGTTTCGGACCTACGAGCAGTACTTC. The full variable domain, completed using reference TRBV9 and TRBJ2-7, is DSGVTQTPKHLITATGQRVTLRCSPRSGDLSVYWYQQSLDQGLQFLIQYYNGEERAKGNILERFSAQQFPDLHSELNLSSLELGDSALYFCASSVGFRTYEQYFGPGTRLTVT.

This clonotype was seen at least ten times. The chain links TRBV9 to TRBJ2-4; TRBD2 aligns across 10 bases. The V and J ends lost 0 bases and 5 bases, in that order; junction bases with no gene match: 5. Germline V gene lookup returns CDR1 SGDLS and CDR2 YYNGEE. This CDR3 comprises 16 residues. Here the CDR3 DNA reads TGTGCCAGCAGCGTAGAGAGCGGGAGGGCCGAAAACATTCAGTACTTC. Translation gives CASSVESGRAENIQYF.

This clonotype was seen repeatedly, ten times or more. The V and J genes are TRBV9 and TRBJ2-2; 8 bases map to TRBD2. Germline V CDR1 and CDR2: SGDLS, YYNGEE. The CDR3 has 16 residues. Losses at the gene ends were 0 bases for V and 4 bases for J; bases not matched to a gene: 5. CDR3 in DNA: TGTGCCAGCAGCGTAGACCACGGGAGGGCCACCGGGGAGCTGTTTTTT. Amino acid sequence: CASSVDHGRATGELFF.

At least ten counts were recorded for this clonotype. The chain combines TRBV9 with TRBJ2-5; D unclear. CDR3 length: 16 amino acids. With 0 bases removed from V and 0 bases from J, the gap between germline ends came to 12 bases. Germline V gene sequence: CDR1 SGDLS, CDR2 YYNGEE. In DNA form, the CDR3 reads TGTGCCAGCAGCGTAGAAGGCCAGACGTACCAAGAGACCCAGTACTTC. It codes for CASSVEGQTYQETQYF.

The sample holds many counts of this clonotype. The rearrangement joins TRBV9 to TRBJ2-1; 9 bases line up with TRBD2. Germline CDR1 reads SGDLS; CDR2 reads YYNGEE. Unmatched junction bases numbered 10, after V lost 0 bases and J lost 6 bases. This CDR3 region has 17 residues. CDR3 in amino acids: CASSVGVSGGLFNEQFF. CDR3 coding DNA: TGTGCCAGCAGCGTAGGGGTTAGCGGGGGTCTGTTCAATGAGCAGTTCTTC.

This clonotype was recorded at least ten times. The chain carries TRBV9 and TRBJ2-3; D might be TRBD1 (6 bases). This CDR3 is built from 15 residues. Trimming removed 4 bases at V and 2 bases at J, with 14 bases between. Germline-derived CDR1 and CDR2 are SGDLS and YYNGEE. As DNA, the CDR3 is TGTGCCAGCAGCTACCTCCCGGGACACACAGATACGCAGTATTTT. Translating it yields CASSYLPGHTDTQYF.

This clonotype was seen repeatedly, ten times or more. The CDR3 is CASAQGNTGELFF. The CDR3 DNA reads as TGTGCCAGCGCGCAGGGTAACACCGGGGAGCTGTTTTTT. The chain couples TRBV9 to TRBJ2-2; D might be TRBD1 (5 bases). The length of the CDR3 is 13 residues. V was clipped by 7 bases and J by 2 bases, with 9 bases between them. Germline V gives CDR1 SGDLS, CDR2 YYNGEE. The full variable domain, in which reference TRBV9 and TRBJ2-2 provide the parts outside the CDR3, is DSGVTQTPKHLITATGQRVTLRCSPRSGDLSVYWYQQSLDQGLQFLIQYYNGEERAKGNILERFSAQQFPDLHSELNLSSLELGDSALYFCASAQGNTGELFFGEGSRLTVL.

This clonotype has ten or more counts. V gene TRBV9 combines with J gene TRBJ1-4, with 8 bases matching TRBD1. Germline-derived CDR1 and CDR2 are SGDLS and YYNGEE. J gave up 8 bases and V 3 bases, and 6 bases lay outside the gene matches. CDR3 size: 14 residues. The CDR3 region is CASSATGVEEKLFF. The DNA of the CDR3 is TGTGCCAGCAGCGCGACAGGGGTGGAAGAAAAACTGTTTTTT.

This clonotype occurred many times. The CDR3 DNA reads as TGTGCCAGCAGCGTAGGTGGACTAGCGGGGGCCCTATCGCTAAATACGCAGTATTTT. Translated, it gives CASSVGGLAGALSLNTQYF. This chain connects TRBV9 to TRBJ2-3, with 13 bases lining up with TRBD2. The length of the CDR3 is 19 residues. Germline-derived CDR1 and CDR2 are SGDLS and YYNGEE. V was clipped by 0 bases and J by 7 bases; unmatched bases: 14.

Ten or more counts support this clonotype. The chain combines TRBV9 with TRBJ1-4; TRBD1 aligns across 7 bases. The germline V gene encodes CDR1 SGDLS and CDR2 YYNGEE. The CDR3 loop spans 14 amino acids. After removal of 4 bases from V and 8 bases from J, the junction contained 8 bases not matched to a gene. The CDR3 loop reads CASSPQGRDEKLFF. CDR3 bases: TGTGCCAGCAGCCCACAGGGGCGGGACGAAAAACTGTTTTTT.